Below are 11 T cell receptor beta chains sequenced from a single sample in a study of blood T cell repertoires in COVID-19. The method was immunoSEQ multiplex PCR; TCRdb's version includes in-frame clones alone and lacks a portion of them. The sample holds 250,000 to 300,000 clones, roughly 93% seen once. The sequenced sample was PBMCs or T cells enriched from blood (not recorded which). The receptors derive from a woman in her thirties or forties with acute COVID-19.

The V and J genes are TRBV7-8 and TRBJ1-2, with 7 bases that match TRBD1. The CDR3 has 15 residues. Germline CDR1 and CDR2: SGHVS and FQNEAQ. Trimming took 5 bases from V and 5 from J; bases not matched to a gene: 11. CDR3 protein: CASSATNLQGYGYTF. The CDR3 region has the DNA TGTGCCAGCAGCGCAACCAATCTACAGGGGTATGGCTACACCTTC.

The rearrangement joins TRBV6-5 to TRBJ2-2; D may be TRBD1 (6 bases). V lost 2 bases and J lost 5, with 15 bases in between. CDR3 length: 16 residues. Germline CDR1 is MNHEY and CDR2 is SVGAGI. The CDR3 sequence is CASSYGLQGRTGELFF. The DNA of the CDR3 is TGTGCCAGCAGTTACGGTTTGCAGGGGCGAACCGGGGAGCTGTTTTTT.

This clone was detected once. The chain employs TRBV28 and TRBJ2-2; tentatively, D is TRBD2 (5 bases). The CDR3 length is 15 residues. The V end was cut by 2 bases, the J end by 0 bases, with 7 bases between. Per the germline V gene, CDR1 is MDHEN and CDR2 is SYDVKM. This CDR3 reads CASSLQRANTGELFF. CDR3 sequence (DNA): TGTGCCAGCAGTTTACAGAGGGCGAACACCGGGGAGCTGTTTTTT.

The chain has TRBV30 and TRBJ1-1; TRBD1 might be the D (6 bases). Germline V lookup: CDR1 GTSNPN, CDR2 SVGIG (reference sequence). CDR3 length equals 14 residues. V was trimmed by 4 bases and J by 4 bases, leaving 16 bases between them. The chain's CDR3 is CAWTWGGLGTEAFF. Here the CDR3 DNA reads TGTGCCTGGACCTGGGGGGGGCTGGGCACTGAAGCTTTCTTT.

The chain is built from TRBV5-1 and TRBJ2-5; 7 bases match TRBD1. V shed 4 bases and J 5 bases; nucleotides not matched to a gene: 8. CDR1 and CDR2 from the germline V gene are SGHRS and YFSETQ. This CDR3 region has 14 residues. The chain's CDR3 is CASSLLGGRETQYF. The CDR3 DNA is TGCGCCAGCAGCCTACTAGGGGGCCGGGAGACCCAGTACTTC.

The chain combines TRBV6-5 with TRBJ2-7, with 7 positions matching TRBD1. The CDR3 loop spans 15 amino acids. Germline loops: CDR1 MNHEY, CDR2 SVGAGI. Unmatched junction bases numbered 11, after V lost 5 bases and J lost 4 bases. The CDR3 reads CASSRPGQAIYEQYF. The DNA of the CDR3 is TGTGCCAGCAGTCGCCCCGGACAGGCGATTTACGAGCAGTACTTC.

The chain combines TRBV19 with TRBJ2-1; 10 nucleotides line up with TRBD2. The germline V gene encodes CDR1 LNHDA and CDR2 SQIVND (reference sequence). V dropped 6 bases and J dropped 0; count of bases not matched to a gene: 2. The CDR3 runs to 15 residues. The CDR3 sequence is CASRLAGSSYNEQFF. CDR3 nucleotide sequence: TGTGCCAGTAGACTAGCGGGGAGCTCCTACAATGAGCAGTTCTTC.

The chain combines TRBV7-3 with TRBJ2-1; possible D gene TRBD2, 5 bases. Trimming pared 4 bases from V and 8 bases from J, leaving 18 bases between. The germline gives CDR1 SGHTA, CDR2 FQGTGA. This CDR3 has 15 amino acids. CDR3 loop: CASSSKESSRDEQFF. DNA for the CDR3: TGTGCCAGCAGCTCAAAGGAGTCTAGCCGGGATGAGCAGTTCTTC.

This rearrangement joins TRBV10-2 to TRBJ2-7; 12 nucleotides align to TRBD2. The length of the CDR3 is 16 residues. CDR1 and CDR2 from the germline V gene are WSHSY and SAAADI. The V segment lost 0 bases and the J segment 7 bases; nucleotides outside the gene matches: 7. Written as DNA, the CDR3 is TGCGCCAGCAGTGAGTCTCGACTAGCGGGAGTGAGGGAGCAGTACTTC. Protein sequence: CASSESRLAGVREQYF.

The gene calls are TRBV5-4 and TRBJ2-1; 10 nucleotides agree with TRBD2. Germline V gene data show CDR1 as SGHNT and CDR2 as YYREEE (reference sequence). The CDR3 spans 16 residues. V shed 6 bases, J shed 7 bases, and the junction held 13 bases outside the gene matches. CDR3 nucleotide sequence: TGTGCCAGCATCAAGGGAGCGGGAGGGCCCTCGAATGAGCAGTTCTTC. Residues: CASIKGAGGPSNEQFF.

This clone was detected only a few times. Its ends do not fully match the called genes, so a read error is possible. The chain links TRBV5-1 to TRBJ1-1; D is possibly TRBD1 (6 bases). The CDR3 has 16 residues. Germline V gene lookup returns CDR1 SGHRS and CDR2 YFSETQ. In nucleotides, the CDR3 is TGCGCCAGCAGCTTGTTTATCGCAGGGGTGAACGCTGAAGCTTTCTTT. It specifies CASSLFIAGVNAEAFF. The variable domain in full, completed from reference TRBV5-1 and TRBJ1-1, reads KAGVTQTPRYLIKTRGQQVTLSCSPISGHRSVSWYQQTPGQGLQFLFEYFSETQRNKGNFPGRFSGRQFSNSRSEMNVSTLELGDSALYLCASSLFIAGVNAEAFFGQGTRLTVV.